These T cell receptor beta chains were read from a single sample in a study of T cells in Graves' hyperthyroidism and ophthalmopathy. Using its own MiXCR run on the multiplex PCR reads, TCRdb lists one record per CDR3 protein. This sample has about 660,000 distinct CDR3 sequences, with just under 45% found just once. The sequenced sample was peripheral blood or thyroid tissue (not recorded which). These receptors all stem from an adult man with Graves' disease, either hyperthyroidism or ophthalmopathy (not recorded which). CDR3s include the opening cysteine and the closing phenylalanine or tryptophan. D genes are given only for firm matches. Clone size is not always given. Where it is, it says once, few, many or a class for expanded clones.

V gene: TRBV10-3; J gene: TRBJ1-6; clone size: NA; D gene: NA; CDR3 DNA: TGTGCCATCAGTGACGGCGGGGTTCGGCTCCCCCACTTT; CDR3 protein: CAISDGGVRLPHF
V gene: TRBV7-6; J gene: TRBJ2-3; clone size: NA; D gene: NA; CDR3 DNA: TGTGCCAGCAGCTTAGAGGACTACACAGATACGCAGTATTTT; CDR3 protein: CASSLEDYTDTQYF
V gene: TRBV29-1; J gene: TRBJ1-4; clone size: NA; D gene: NA; CDR3 DNA: TGCAGCGCTGAAGATGTGAGGTGGGGGCGGGAAAAACTGTTTTTT; CDR3 protein: CSAEDVRWGREKLFF
V gene: TRBV2; J gene: TRBJ1-2; clone size: few; D gene: NA; CDR3 DNA: TGTGCCAGCAGTGAAGTCTCCTATGGCTACACCTTC; CDR3 protein: CASSEVSYGYTF
V gene: TRBV24-1; J gene: TRBJ1-5; clone size: many; D gene: NA; CDR3 DNA: TGTGCCACCAGTGTTAAGGGGCCTAATCAGCCCCAGCATTTT; CDR3 protein: CATSVKGPNQPQHF
V gene: TRBV9; J gene: TRBJ2-7; clone size: many; D gene: NA; CDR3 DNA: TGTGCCAGCAGCGTAGACGGTTACGAGCAGTACTTC; CDR3 protein: CASSVDGYEQYF
V gene: TRBV2; J gene: TRBJ2-5; clone size: many; D gene: NA; CDR3 DNA: TGTGCCAGCACGGGGGAGACCCAGTACTTC; CDR3 protein: CASTGETQYF
V gene: TRBV20-1; J gene: TRBJ2-5; clone size: many; D gene: NA; CDR3 DNA: TGCAGTGCTAGAGATTCCCTAGCGCAAGAGACCCAGTACTTC; CDR3 protein: CSARDSLAQETQYF
V gene: TRBV10-3; J gene: TRBJ1-5; clone size: NA; D gene: TRBD1; CDR3 DNA: TGTGCCAGCTCCACAGGGGTCAATCAGCCCCAGCATTTT; CDR3 protein: CASSTGVNQPQHF
V gene: TRBV7-2; J gene: TRBJ1-6; clone size: NA; D gene: TRBD1; CDR3 DNA: TGTGCCAGCAGCGACGGACAGGGGAATGGGTCACCCCTCCACTTT; CDR3 protein: CASSDGQGNGSPLHF
V gene: TRBV2; J gene: TRBJ1-2; clone size: NA; D gene: NA; CDR3 DNA: TGTGCCAGCGTTCTAGGGAAAGGGAGCGGCTACACCTTC; CDR3 protein: CASVLGKGSGYTF
V gene: TRBV29-1; J gene: TRBJ2-7; clone size: NA; D gene: NA; CDR3 DNA: TGCAGCGTTGAGCAGGATGGGGCCTCCTACGAGCAGTACTTC; CDR3 protein: CSVEQDGASYEQYF
V gene: TRBV29-1; J gene: TRBJ1-1; clone size: NA; D gene: NA; CDR3 DNA: TGCAGCGTTGTCACAGGGTACGAAGCTTTCTTT; CDR3 protein: CSVVTGYEAFF
V gene: TRBV20-1; J gene: TRBJ2-7; clone size: NA; D gene: NA; CDR3 DNA: TGCAGTGCCCCCAGTAGGAACGAGCTGTACTTC; CDR3 protein: CSAPSRNELYF
V gene: TRBV7-8; J gene: TRBJ2-6; clone size: many; D gene: TRBD2; CDR3 DNA: TGTGCCAGCAGCATCGGGGGGACTGGGGCCAACGTCCTGACTTTC; CDR3 protein: CASSIGGTGANVLTF
V gene: TRBV7-9; J gene: TRBJ1-3; clone size: once; D gene: TRBD1; CDR3 DNA: TGTGCCGAAGAAGGGACAGGGGTCGGAAACACCATATATTTT; CDR3 protein: CAEEGTGVGNTIYF
V gene: TRBV7-2; J gene: TRBJ2-5; clone size: NA; D gene: TRBD2; CDR3 DNA: TGTGCCAGCAGTCCCGACGGGAGGGCCCGGGAGACCCAGTACTTC; CDR3 protein: CASSPDGRARETQYF
V gene: TRBV12-3/TRBV12-4; J gene: TRBJ2-7; clone size: few; D gene: TRBD2; CDR3 DNA: TGTGCCAGCAGCTTAGTGACTAGCGGGAGGAGCTCCTACGAGCAGTACTTC; CDR3 protein: CASSLVTSGRSSYEQYF
V gene: TRBV20-1; J gene: TRBJ1-2; clone size: NA; D gene: TRBD1; CDR3 DNA: TGCAGTGCTAGGACAGGGGCCCTCGGGTATGGCTACACCTTC; CDR3 protein: CSARTGALGYGYTF
V gene: TRBV2; J gene: TRBJ1-2; clone size: NA; D gene: NA; CDR3 DNA: TGTGCCAGCAGTGTCAGGTCGTATGGCTACACCTTC; CDR3 protein: CASSVRSYGYTF
V gene: TRBV29-1; J gene: TRBJ1-2; clone size: many; D gene: TRBD1; CDR3 DNA: TGCAGCGGCACAGGGGGCGCAGGTTATGGCTACACCTTT; CDR3 protein: CSGTGGAGYGYTF
V gene: TRBV24-1; J gene: TRBJ1-5; clone size: many; D gene: TRBD1; CDR3 DNA: TGTGCCACCAGTGATGGAGGACAGGGTGCCAGCAATCAGCCCCAGCATTTT; CDR3 protein: CATSDGGQGASNQPQHF
V gene: TRBV7-7; J gene: TRBJ2-5; clone size: many; D gene: NA; CDR3 DNA: TGTGCTAGCAGCTCACAGGGAGTCGGGGAGACCCAGTACTTC; CDR3 protein: CASSSQGVGETQYF
V gene: TRBV7-9; J gene: TRBJ1-5; clone size: many; D gene: NA; CDR3 DNA: TGTGCCAGCAGCTCTTGGGGCAATAGCAATCAGCCCCAGCATTTT; CDR3 protein: CASSSWGNSNQPQHF
V gene: TRBV2; J gene: TRBJ1-2; clone size: NA; D gene: TRBD1; CDR3 DNA: TGTGCCAGCAGAGGTCCGGGACAGGGTGGCTATGGCTACACCTTC; CDR3 protein: CASRGPGQGGYGYTF
V gene: TRBV7-2; J gene: TRBJ1-1; clone size: NA; D gene: NA; CDR3 DNA: TGTGCCAGCAGCTGGTGGACAGCGAACACTGAAGCTTTCTTT; CDR3 protein: CASSWWTANTEAFF
V gene: TRBV7-9; J gene: TRBJ1-2; clone size: NA; D gene: TRBD1; CDR3 DNA: TGCGCCAGCAGCCAAGAAGCAGGGGGCGGAAACTATGGCTACACCTTC; CDR3 protein: CASSQEAGGGNYGYTF
V gene: TRBV29-1; J gene: TRBJ2-7; clone size: few; D gene: TRBD2; CDR3 DNA: TGCAGCGCCCGGACTAGCGGGAGGGGCGAGCAGTACTTC; CDR3 protein: CSARTSGRGEQYF
V gene: TRBV20-1; J gene: TRBJ1-1; clone size: many; D gene: NA; CDR3 DNA: TGCAGTGCTAGCGCCAGTATGAACACTGAAGCTTTCTTT; CDR3 protein: CSASASMNTEAFF
V gene: TRBV29-1; J gene: TRBJ1-3; clone size: few; D gene: NA; CDR3 DNA: TGCAGCGTTGAATGGGGGAACACCATATATTTT; CDR3 protein: CSVEWGNTIYF
V gene: TRBV20-1; J gene: TRBJ1-5; clone size: few; D gene: TRBD1; CDR3 DNA: TGCAGTGCTAGAAGGACAGGGGGCAATCAGCCCCAGCATTTT; CDR3 protein: CSARRTGGNQPQHF
V gene: TRBV2; J gene: TRBJ1-1; clone size: NA; D gene: NA; CDR3 DNA: TGTGCCAGCAGTGAACTGGGGTACCTGAACACTGAAGCTTTCTTT; CDR3 protein: CASSELGYLNTEAFF
V gene: TRBV7-2; J gene: TRBJ1-5; clone size: NA; D gene: NA; CDR3 DNA: TGTGCCAGCACCGATACTGTAGACGGCAATCAGCCCCAGCATTTT; CDR3 protein: CASTDTVDGNQPQHF
V gene: TRBV29-1; J gene: TRBJ2-7; clone size: NA; D gene: NA; CDR3 DNA: TGCAGCGTTGGGCCGGGTGCGGCCTACGAGCAGTACTTC; CDR3 protein: CSVGPGAAYEQYF
V gene: TRBV5-4; J gene: TRBJ1-4; clone size: NA; D gene: NA; CDR3 DNA: TGTGCCAGCAGCTTCGTAAGACAGGATGAAAAACTGTTTTTT; CDR3 protein: CASSFVRQDEKLFF
V gene: TRBV7-9; J gene: TRBJ2-7; clone size: many; D gene: NA; CDR3 DNA: TGTGCCAGCAGCTACGACACCATCTCCTACGAGCAGTACTTC; CDR3 protein: CASSYDTISYEQYF
V gene: TRBV4-1; J gene: TRBJ1-1; clone size: few; D gene: NA; CDR3 DNA: TGCGCCAGCAGCCAAGAACTGGGTATGAACACTGAAGCTTTCTTT; CDR3 protein: CASSQELGMNTEAFF
V gene: TRBV11-3; J gene: TRBJ1-6; clone size: NA; D gene: NA; CDR3 DNA: TGTGCCAGCAGCTTGGCCCCACGAAGGGATAATTCACCCCTCCACTTT; CDR3 protein: CASSLAPRRDNSPLHF
V gene: TRBV7-8; J gene: TRBJ1-1; clone size: many; D gene: TRBD1; CDR3 DNA: TGTGCCAGCAGCTTACACCGGACAGGGAACACTGAAGCTTTCTTT; CDR3 protein: CASSLHRTGNTEAFF
V gene: TRBV29-1; J gene: TRBJ1-1; clone size: NA; D gene: TRBD1; CDR3 DNA: TGCAGCTTCTCAGGGGGTTGGACTGAAGCTTTCTTT; CDR3 protein: CSFSGGWTEAFF
V gene: TRBV5-1; J gene: TRBJ1-1; clone size: few; D gene: TRBD1; CDR3 DNA: TGCGCCAGCAGACCAGGACAGGCCTTAACTGAAGCTTTCTTT; CDR3 protein: CASRPGQALTEAFF
V gene: TRBV7-9; J gene: TRBJ1-1; clone size: few; D gene: NA; CDR3 DNA: TGTGCCAGCAGCCAAGACCCAGAGGGGTCGGGCACTGAAGCTTTCTTT; CDR3 protein: CASSQDPEGSGTEAFF
V gene: TRBV25-1; J gene: TRBJ2-7; clone size: once; D gene: TRBD1; CDR3 DNA: TGTGCCAGCAGTGAATACGGGACAGGGGAGTACGAGCAGTACTTC; CDR3 protein: CASSEYGTGEYEQYF
V gene: TRBV6-5; J gene: TRBJ2-7; clone size: NA; D gene: NA; CDR3 DNA: TGTGCCAGCAGTGGGTGGGGGCAGTACTTC; CDR3 protein: CASSGWGQYF
V gene: TRBV24-1; J gene: TRBJ1-1; clone size: many; D gene: TRBD1; CDR3 DNA: TGTGCCACCAGTGACCGGAGACAGGGGGCGAACACTGAAGCTTTCTTT; CDR3 protein: CATSDRRQGANTEAFF
V gene: TRBV20-1; J gene: TRBJ2-2; clone size: NA; D gene: NA; CDR3 DNA: TGCAGTGCCCCAAAAGGGACAGGGGAGCTGTTTTTT; CDR3 protein: CSAPKGTGELFF
V gene: TRBV12-3/TRBV12-4; J gene: TRBJ1-1; clone size: NA; D gene: NA; CDR3 DNA: TGTGCCAGCAGTTCCCTGGGGGGGGTTGAAGCTTTCTTT; CDR3 protein: CASSSLGGVEAFF
V gene: TRBV29-1; J gene: TRBJ1-1; clone size: NA; D gene: NA; CDR3 DNA: TGCAGCCTTGGAGGTGAGACTGAAGCTTTCTTT; CDR3 protein: CSLGGETEAFF